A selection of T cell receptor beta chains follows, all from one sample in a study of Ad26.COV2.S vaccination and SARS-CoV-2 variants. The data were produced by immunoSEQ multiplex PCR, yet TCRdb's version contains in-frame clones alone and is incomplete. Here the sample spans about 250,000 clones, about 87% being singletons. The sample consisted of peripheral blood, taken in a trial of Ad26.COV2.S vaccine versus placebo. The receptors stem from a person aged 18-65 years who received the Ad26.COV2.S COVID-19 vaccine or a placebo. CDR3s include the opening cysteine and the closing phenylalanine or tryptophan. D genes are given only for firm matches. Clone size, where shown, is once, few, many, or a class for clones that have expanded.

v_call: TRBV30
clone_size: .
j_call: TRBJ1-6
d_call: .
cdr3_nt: TGTGCCTGGAGTAGGAACAGGGACTATAATTCACCCCTCCACTTT
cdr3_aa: CAWSRNRDYNSPLHF

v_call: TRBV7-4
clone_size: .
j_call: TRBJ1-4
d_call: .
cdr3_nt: TGTGCCAGCAGCAGCAGGGTACTTAATGAAAAACTGTTTTTT
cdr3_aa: CASSSRVLNEKLFF

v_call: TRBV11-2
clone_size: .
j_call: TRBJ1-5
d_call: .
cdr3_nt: TGTGCCAGCAGCCCTACAGGGAGCAATCAGCCCCAGCATTTT
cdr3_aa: CASSPTGSNQPQHF

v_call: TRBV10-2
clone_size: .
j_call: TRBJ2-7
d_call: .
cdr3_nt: TGCGCCAGCAGTGGTCAATACGAGCAGTACTTC
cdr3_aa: CASSGQYEQYF

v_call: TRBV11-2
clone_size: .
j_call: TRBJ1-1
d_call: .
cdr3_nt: TGTGCCAGCAGCGATCCACAAAGGGTGGGCGACACTGAAGCTTTCTTT
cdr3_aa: CASSDPQRVGDTEAFF

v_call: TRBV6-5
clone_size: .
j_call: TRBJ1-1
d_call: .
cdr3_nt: TGTGCCAGCAGTTACAGCAGGGGAGGTGCAGCTTTCTTT
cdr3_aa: CASSYSRGGAAFF

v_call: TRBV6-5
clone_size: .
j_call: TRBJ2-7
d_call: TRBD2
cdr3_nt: TGTGCCAGCAGTTACTTAACGCGGGAGACCAAGGACGAGCAGTACTTC
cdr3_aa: CASSYLTRETKDEQYF

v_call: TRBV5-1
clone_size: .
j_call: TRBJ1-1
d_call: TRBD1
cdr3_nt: TGCGCCAGCAGCTCTCACAGGGGCGGTAACACTGAAGCTTTCTTT
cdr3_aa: CASSSHRGGNTEAFF

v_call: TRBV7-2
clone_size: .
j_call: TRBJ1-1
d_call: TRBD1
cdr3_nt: TGTGCCAGCAGACCTGGACAGGGGCTGAACACTGAAGCTTTCTTT
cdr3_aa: CASRPGQGLNTEAFF

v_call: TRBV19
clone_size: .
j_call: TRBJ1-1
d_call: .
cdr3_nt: TGTGCCAGTATGAGGGACCACACTGAAGCTTTCTTT
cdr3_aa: CASMRDHTEAFF

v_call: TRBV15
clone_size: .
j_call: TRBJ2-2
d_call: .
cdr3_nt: TGTGCCACCAGCAGAGATTTAGGAGCGAACACCGGGGAGCTGTTTTTT
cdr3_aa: CATSRDLGANTGELFF

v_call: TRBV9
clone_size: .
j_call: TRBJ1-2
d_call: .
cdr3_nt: TGTGCCAGCAGCGTAGTCATAAGAGGGGAAGCGGCCTATGGCTACACCTTC
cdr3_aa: CASSVVIRGEAAYGYTF

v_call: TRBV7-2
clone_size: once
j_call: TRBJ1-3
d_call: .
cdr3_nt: TGTGCCAGCACCCACGACGGCTCTGGAAACACCATATATTTT
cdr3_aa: CASTHDGSGNTIYF

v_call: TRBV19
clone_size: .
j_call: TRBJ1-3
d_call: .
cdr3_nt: TGTGCCAGTAGTTTCCCCGGGGGTAATGGAAACACCATATATTTT
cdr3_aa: CASSFPGGNGNTIYF

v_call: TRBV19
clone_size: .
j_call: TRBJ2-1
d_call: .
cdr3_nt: TGTGCCAGTAGTTTGGGCAAACCTTACAATGAGCAGTTCTTC
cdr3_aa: CASSLGKPYNEQFF

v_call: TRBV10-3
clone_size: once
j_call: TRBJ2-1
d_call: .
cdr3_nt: TGTGCCATGTGCCGAGGGAATTTGGATGAGCAGTTCTTC
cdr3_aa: CAMCRGNLDEQFF

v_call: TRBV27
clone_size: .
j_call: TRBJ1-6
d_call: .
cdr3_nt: TGTGCCAGCGCGCCGGACAGTTATAATTCACCCCTCCACTTT
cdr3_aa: CASAPDSYNSPLHF